The sequence of this T cell receptor (beta chain) was determined in a study of blood T cell repertoires in COVID-19. Assay used: immunoSEQ multiplex PCR; TCRdb lists only in-frame clones, some missing. The sample has 300,000 to 450,000 clones, roughly 90% seen once. Enrollment of patients from Seattle took place during active infection, with longitudinal follow-up. The V end lost 3 bases, the J end lost 6 bases, and 6 bases lay between the germline ends. The CDR3 runs to 11 residues. CDR1 and CDR2 from the germline V gene are SQVTM and ANQGSEA. This sequence originates from a woman in her 30s with COVID-19, enrolled during active disease. V usage is TRBV29-1 and J usage is TRBJ2-4, with TRBD1 as a possible D gene (5 bases). Input material: peripheral blood. The CDR3 is CSVDDRNIQYF. DNA of the CDR3: TGCAGCGTTGATGACAGAAACATTCAGTACTTC.